These 23 T cell receptor beta chains were sequenced from one sample in a study of technical replicates of blood from a few donors (dated by TCRdb to about 2017). Library prep was done by the immunoSEQ multiplex PCR assay. The table was pulled from immuneACCESS by TCRdb, which kept in-frame rearrangements only. Such tables lose some clones; where checked, under half of the loss comes from unresolved V genes, and the rest has no known cause. Within this sample are about 61,000 clones, with approximately 89% of them counted one time only. 5.2% of the sample is held by the ten biggest clonotypes. The sample was PBMCs. The receptors derive from a human donor in good health. Some clones in this sample may be carry-over from other donors' samples.

The gene calls are TRBV18 and TRBJ2-1, with TRBD1 matching 8 bases. The germline gives CDR1 KGHSH, CDR2 LQKENI. The CDR3 totals 14 residues. V lost 3 bases and J lost 2; bases outside the gene matches: 0. The DNA for the CDR3 is TGTGCCAGCTCACCGGGACAGGCCTACAATGAGCAGTTCTTC. Its protein is CASSPGQAYNEQFF.

This clone showed up just a few times. CDR3 in DNA: TGTGCCTGGAAACCAGGGGGCGGATATAGCAATCAGCCCCAGCATTTT. It codes for CAWKPGGGYSNQPQHF. The chain carries TRBV30 and TRBJ1-5, with 8 bases that match TRBD1. Looked up from germline, CDR1 is GTSNPN and CDR2 is SVGIG (reference sequence). J gave up 0 bases and V 4 bases, and 8 bases lay outside the gene matches. The CDR3 is made up of 16 amino acids.

The chain has TRBV29-1 and TRBJ1-1; D uncertain. CDR3 length equals 15 residues. Germline CDR1 is SQVTM and CDR2 is ANQGSEA. The V and J ends lost 5 bases and 1 base respectively, with 17 bases between them. CDR3 amino acids: CSVLEDGGPNTEAFF. The CDR3 nucleotides read TGCAGCGTTTTGGAAGACGGTGGGCCGAACACTGAAGCTTTCTTT.

This chain connects TRBV19 to TRBJ2-1; the match to TRBD2 covers 9 bases. After removal of 4 bases from V and 1 base from J, the junction contained 5 bases not matched to a gene. This CDR3 is 16 amino acids long. The germline CDR1 and CDR2 sequences are LNHDA and SQIVND (reference sequence). CDR3 in amino acids: CASSSLAGTSYNEQFF. The CDR3 DNA is TGTGCCAGTAGTAGTCTAGCGGGGACATCCTACAATGAGCAGTTCTTC.

CDR3 sequence (DNA): TGTGCCAGCAGTCGGGGGGGGACAGGGGTAAACTATGGCTACACCTTC. Amino acid sequence: CASSRGGTGVNYGYTF. The chain uses TRBV7-2 and TRBJ1-2, with TRBD1 matching over 10 bases. The V gene's germline CDR1 is SGHTA and CDR2 FQGNSA. The CDR3 has 16 amino acids. Losses at the gene ends were 6 bases for V and 2 bases for J; bases not matched to a gene: 9.

V and J are TRBV6-6 and TRBJ1-2, with 8 bases lining up with TRBD1. The germline V gene encodes CDR1 MNHNY and CDR2 SVGAGI (reference sequence). The CDR3 runs to 14 residues. V trimming: 0 bases; J trimming: 8 bases; junction bases outside the gene matches: 5. This CDR3 is CASSYSGQGLGYTF. The CDR3 coding sequence is TGTGCCAGCAGTTACTCAGGACAGGGATTAGGCTACACCTTC.

J is TRBJ2-7 and V is TRBV2; perhaps TRBD2 as D (6 bases). The V gene lost 4 bases and the J gene lost 1 base, with 11 bases spanning the gap. CDR3 length equals 14 residues. Germline CDR1 and CDR2: SNHLY and FYNNEI. The CDR3 loop is CASSGRGGSYEQYF. Here the CDR3 DNA reads TGTGCCAGCAGTGGGCGGGGTGGTTCCTACGAGCAGTACTTC. Based on the CDR3 plus reference TRBV2 and TRBJ2-7, the full variable domain is EPEVTQTPSHQVTQMGQEVILRCVPISNHLYFYWYRQILGQKVEFLVSFYNNEISEKSEIFDDQFSVERPDGSNFTLKIRSTKLEDSAMYFCASSGRGGSYEQYFGPGTRLTVT.

The table lists this clone with a count of one. The genes are TRBV11-2 and TRBJ2-4, with 12 nucleotides matching TRBD2. Losses at the gene ends were 4 bases for V and 3 bases for J; bases not matched to a gene: 7. Per germline, CDR1 SGHAT and CDR2 FQNNGV. The CDR3 has 17 amino acids. CDR3 nucleotides: TGTGCCAGCAGCTCCCGACTAGCGGGGGACGACAAAAACATTCAGTACTTC. Encoded protein: CASSSRLAGDDKNIQYF.

This chain uses TRBV6-5 with TRBJ2-7; D might be TRBD1 (6 bases). Germline CDR1 is MNHEY and CDR2 is SVGAGI. This CDR3 has 15 amino acids. V lost 6 bases and J 5 bases, leaving 20 bases between the germline ends. The CDR3: CASRDETQGSHEQYF. As DNA, the CDR3 is TGTGCCAGCAGGGACGAAACCCAGGGGAGCCACGAGCAGTACTTC.

The V and J genes are TRBV5-1 and TRBJ2-2, with TRBD2 as a possible D gene (6 bases). Trimming pared 1 base from V and 6 bases from J, leaving 10 bases between. Germline CDR1 and CDR2: SGHRS and YFSETQ. There are 14 residues in the CDR3. This CDR3 reads CASSLFRLAGELFF. DNA of the CDR3: TGCGCCAGCAGCTTGTTCCGACTAGCCGGGGAGCTGTTTTTT.

The chain carries TRBV27 and TRBJ1-4, with 11 bases matching TRBD1. V dropped 6 bases and J dropped 8; count of bases not matched to a gene: 14. The CDR3 contains 17 residues. Germline V gives CDR1 MNHEY, CDR2 SMNVEV (reference sequence). The chain's CDR3 is CASRKAGTGGSKEKLFF. The CDR3 DNA is TGTGCCAGCAGGAAGGCCGGGACAGGGGGTAGTAAAGAAAAACTGTTTTTT.

The chain joins TRBV5-1 to TRBJ2-2; 9 nucleotides match TRBD2. In germline, CDR1 is SGHRS, CDR2 YFSETQ. J was trimmed by 6 bases and V by 3 bases; bases with no gene match: 6. The CDR3 has 15 residues. Here the CDR3 reads CASSYLAGGPGELFF. CDR3 bases: TGCGCCAGCAGCTACCTTGCGGGGGGGCCCGGGGAGCTGTTTTTT.

The chain is built from TRBV7-2 and TRBJ2-5; 8 bases are shared with TRBD2. V gave up 5 bases and J gave up 5 bases; unmatched junction bases: 13. The germline CDR1 and CDR2 sequences are SGHTA and FQGNSA. CDR3 size: 16 residues. The CDR3 sequence is CASSTGGAAAGETQYF. The CDR3 region has the DNA TGTGCCAGCAGCACCGGGGGGGCGGCGGCAGGGGAGACCCAGTACTTC.

The chain combines TRBV15 with TRBJ2-5, with D perhaps matching TRBD1 (6 bases). Germline V CDR1 and CDR2: LNHNV, YYDKDF (reference sequence). The CDR3 is 15 residues long. Trimming removed 1 base at V and 4 bases at J, with 13 bases between. CDR3 coding DNA: TGTGCCACCAGCAGAGTAGGCAGGGGTCGAGAGACCCAGTACTTC. Its translation is CATSRVGRGRETQYF.

J is TRBJ2-7 and V is TRBV6-5, with 10 bases that match TRBD2. Germline V gene sequence: CDR1 MNHEY, CDR2 SVGAGI. The CDR3 sequence is 15 residues long. Trimming removed 4 bases from V and 2 bases from J; junction bases left unmatched: 5. The CDR3 here is CASSSTGTSAYEQYF. The CDR3 DNA sequence: TGTGCCAGCAGTTCCACCGGGACTAGCGCCTACGAGCAGTACTTC.

The chain uses TRBV2 and TRBJ2-5, with TRBD2 identical over 12 bases. The germline V gene encodes CDR1 SNHLY and CDR2 FYNNEI. This CDR3 comprises 15 residues. J gave up 4 bases and V 7 bases, and 7 bases lay outside the gene matches. CDR3: CASNRLAGVGETQYF. The CDR3 DNA follows: TGTGCCAGCAACAGACTAGCGGGAGTGGGAGAGACCCAGTACTTC. Using reference TRBV2 and TRBJ2-5 for the parts outside the CDR3, the full variable domain is EPEVTQTPSHQVTQMGQEVILRCVPISNHLYFYWYRQILGQKVEFLVSFYNNEISEKSEIFDDQFSVERPDGSNFTLKIRSTKLEDSAMYFCASNRLAGVGETQYFGPGTRLLVL.

The chain has TRBV19 and TRBJ2-5; TRBD2 aligns across 7 bases. The CDR3 length is 17 residues. Germline V gene data show CDR1 as LNHDA and CDR2 as SQIVND (reference sequence). V lost 3 bases, J lost 3 bases, and 13 bases stayed unmatched. The CDR3 here is CASSITMSGREEETQYF. In DNA form, the CDR3 reads TGTGCCAGTAGTATTACTATGAGCGGCCGGGAGGAAGAGACCCAGTACTTC.

The V call is TRBV2, the J call TRBJ2-1; no clear D gene. Germline CDR1 and CDR2: SNHLY and FYNNEI. V was cut by 2 bases and J by 2 bases, with 16 bases left in between. CDR3 length equals 17 residues. The CDR3 DNA sequence: TGTGCCAGCAGTGAAAGTCGGCAGGCCGCAACCTACAATGAGCAGTTCTTC. Translating gives CASSESRQAATYNEQFF.

The chain recombines TRBV2 with TRBJ1-4, with D tentatively TRBD1 (5 bases). The length of the CDR3 is 15 residues. Germline V CDR1 and CDR2: SNHLY, FYNNEI. V was shortened by 6 bases and J by 5 bases, with 16 bases between the two germline ends. The CDR3 protein is CASRATGTWNEKLFF. The CDR3 bases are TGTGCCAGCAGGGCCACCGGGACTTGGAATGAAAAACTGTTTTTT.

This clone was recorded once. The V and J genes are TRBV27 and TRBJ2-7; a weak D match, TRBD1 (6 bases). Germline values: CDR1 MNHEY, CDR2 SMNVEV (reference sequence). The length of the CDR3 is 13 residues. Trimming took 6 bases from V and 3 from J, leaving 12 bases between them. The DNA for the CDR3 is TGTGCCAGCAGCCAGGGACACTACTACGAGCAGTACTTC. This sequence encodes CASSQGHYYEQYF.

The chain uses TRBV7-2 and TRBJ2-2; 7 bases are shared with TRBD1. Germline-derived CDR1 and CDR2 are SGHTA and FQGNSA. This CDR3 is 15 amino acids long. The J segment lost 0 bases and the V segment lost 5 bases, leaving 3 bases of the junction unmatched. The CDR3 here is CASSRDSTNTGELFF. In DNA form, the CDR3 reads TGTGCCAGCAGCCGGGACAGTACGAACACCGGGGAGCTGTTTTTT.

The rearrangement uses TRBV2 and TRBJ2-1; 13 nucleotides match TRBD2. The V segment lost 6 bases and the J segment 6 bases; nucleotides outside the gene matches: 2. CDR1 and CDR2 from the germline V gene are SNHLY and FYNNEI. The CDR3 has 14 amino acids. CDR3 sequence reads: CASRGLAGVNEQFF. The CDR3 DNA reads TGTGCCAGCAGAGGACTAGCGGGGGTCAATGAGCAGTTCTTC.

The V call is TRBV15, the J call TRBJ2-7; 10 bases are shared with TRBD1. The CDR3 is 17 residues long. V trimming: 0 bases; J trimming: 2 bases; junction bases outside the gene matches: 7. The germline V gene has CDR1 LNHNV and CDR2 YYDKDF (reference sequence). The CDR3 sequence: CATSREGSGQGAYEQYF. The CDR3 DNA follows: TGTGCCACCAGCAGAGAAGGGTCCGGACAGGGGGCCTACGAGCAGTACTTC.